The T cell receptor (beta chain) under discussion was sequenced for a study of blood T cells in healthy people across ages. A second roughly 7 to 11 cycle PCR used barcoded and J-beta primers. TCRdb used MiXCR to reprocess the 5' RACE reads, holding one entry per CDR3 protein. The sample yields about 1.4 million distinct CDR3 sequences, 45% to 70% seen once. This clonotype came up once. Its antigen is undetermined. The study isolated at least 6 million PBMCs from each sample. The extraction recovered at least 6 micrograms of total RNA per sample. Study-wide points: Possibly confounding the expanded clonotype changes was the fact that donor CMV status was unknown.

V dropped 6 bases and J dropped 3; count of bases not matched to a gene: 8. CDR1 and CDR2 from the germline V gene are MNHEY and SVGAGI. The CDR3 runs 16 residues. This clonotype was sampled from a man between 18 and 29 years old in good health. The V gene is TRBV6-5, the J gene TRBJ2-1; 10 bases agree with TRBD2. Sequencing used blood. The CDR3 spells CASSPFSGGFYNEQFF. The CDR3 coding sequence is TGTGCCAGCAGCCCCTTTAGCGGGGGGTTCTACAATGAGCAGTTCTTC.